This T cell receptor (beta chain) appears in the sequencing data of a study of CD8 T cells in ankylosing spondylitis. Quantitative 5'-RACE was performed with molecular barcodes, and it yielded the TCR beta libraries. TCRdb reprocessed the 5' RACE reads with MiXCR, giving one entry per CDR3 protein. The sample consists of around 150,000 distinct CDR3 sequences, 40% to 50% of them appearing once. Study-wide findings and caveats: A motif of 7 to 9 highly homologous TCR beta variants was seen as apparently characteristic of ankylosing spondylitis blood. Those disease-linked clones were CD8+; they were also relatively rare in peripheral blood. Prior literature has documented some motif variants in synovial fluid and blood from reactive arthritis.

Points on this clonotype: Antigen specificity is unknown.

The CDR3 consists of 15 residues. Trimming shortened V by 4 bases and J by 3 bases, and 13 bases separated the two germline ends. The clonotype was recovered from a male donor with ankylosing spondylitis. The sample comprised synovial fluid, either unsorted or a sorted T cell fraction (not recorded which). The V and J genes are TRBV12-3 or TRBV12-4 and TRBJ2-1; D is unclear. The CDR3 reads CASSSRVSYYNEQFF. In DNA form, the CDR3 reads TGTGCCAGCAGTTCTAGAGTATCATACTACAATGAGCAGTTCTTC.